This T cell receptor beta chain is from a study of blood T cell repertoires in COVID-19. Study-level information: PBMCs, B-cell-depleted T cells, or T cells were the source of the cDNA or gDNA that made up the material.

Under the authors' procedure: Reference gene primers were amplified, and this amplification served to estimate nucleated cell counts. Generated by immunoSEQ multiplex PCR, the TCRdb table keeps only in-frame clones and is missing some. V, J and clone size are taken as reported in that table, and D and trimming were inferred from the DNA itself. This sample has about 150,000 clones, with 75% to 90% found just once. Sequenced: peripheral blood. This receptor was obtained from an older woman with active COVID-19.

CDR3 sequence: CAWTMGGTANSPLHF. For the CDR3, the DNA is TGTGCCTGGACGATGGGCGGGACGGCAAATTCACCCCTCCACTTT. The chain couples TRBV30 to TRBJ1-6; the D gene is possibly TRBD1 (5 bases). The CDR3 contains 15 residues. Germline V gene lookup returns CDR1 GTSNPN and CDR2 SVGIG (reference sequence). V was pared by 4 bases and J by 7 bases, with 17 bases between. Variable domain in full (rest from reference TRBV30 and TRBJ1-6): SQTIHQWPATLVQPVGSPLSLECTVEGTSNPNLYWYRQAAGRGLQLLFYSVGIGQISSEVPQNLSASRPQDRQFILSSKKLLLSDSGFYLCAWTMGGTANSPLHFGNGTRLTVT.